This TCR beta chain was found in a study of blood T cells in healthy people across ages. Study conclusions and caveats: Investigators treated diversity estimates from one million T cells as underestimates.

Comment on this clonotype: What it binds is not known.

The CDR3 length is 17 residues. V was clipped by 2 bases and J by 9 bases; unmatched bases: 9. Per the germline V gene, CDR1 is MNHEY and CDR2 is SVGEGT. A second PCR of roughly 7 to 11 cycles used a sample-barcoded 5' primer and a J-beta primer mix. Carrying 12 random nucleotides, a template-switch adaptor labeled each individual cDNA molecule. TCRdb processed the 5' RACE reads anew with MiXCR; each CDR3 protein has one entry. The table lists about 1.5 million distinct CDR3 sequences, approximately 43% of them singletons. The sequenced sample consisted of blood. This TCR was recovered from a young woman in good health. This chain connects TRBV6-2 or TRBV6-3 to TRBJ2-1; 14 nucleotides align to TRBD2. DNA for the CDR3: TGTGCCAGCAGTTACACGTCGGGACTAGCGGGGGCTATTGAGCAGTTCTTC. Its protein product is CASSYTSGLAGAIEQFF.